Listed here are 5 T cell receptor beta chains from one sample, sequenced in a study of blood T cell repertoires in COVID-19. This table comes from immunoSEQ multiplex PCR, and its TCRdb copy is limited to in-frame clones, with some not included. The data hold 250,000 or so clones, with around 89% observed a single time. The sequenced sample consisted of PBMCs or T cells enriched from blood (not recorded which). Receptors were obtained from a woman aged 25 to 39 with acute COVID-19.

The chain recombines TRBV5-4 with TRBJ2-7; 13 bases map to TRBD2. In germline, CDR1 is SGHNT, CDR2 YYREEE (reference sequence). The CDR3 is 15 residues long. V gave up 5 bases and J gave up 2 bases; unmatched junction bases: 4. CDR3 coding DNA: TGTGCCAGCAGACCCGGGACTAGCGGGACCTACGAGCAGTACTTC. Amino acid sequence: CASRPGTSGTYEQYF.

The rearrangement links TRBV7-6 to TRBJ2-3, with a weak D call TRBD2 (6 bases). The CDR3 runs 15 residues. The germline V and J ends were trimmed by 5 bases and 0 bases, with 12 bases remaining between them. CDR1 is SGHVS and CDR2 is FNYEAQ in the germline V gene. The CDR3 region has the DNA TGTGCCAGCAGCGTTAGCGGAGTTAGCACAGATACGCAGTATTTT. Its translation: CASSVSGVSTDTQYF.

This chain uses TRBV19 with TRBJ1-6; D is possibly TRBD1 (5 bases). Trimming stripped 5 bases from V and 8 bases from J, with 13 bases between. CDR3 length: 14 amino acids. Germline V gene lookup returns CDR1 LNHDA and CDR2 SQIVND (reference sequence). The CDR3 region is CASSLSSGYSPLHF. CDR3 nucleotides: TGTGCCAGTAGTCTTTCCTCAGGGTATTCACCCCTCCACTTT.

The V and J genes are TRBV7-3 and TRBJ2-1, with D unresolved. Trimming left V 2 bases short and J 9 bases short, with 8 bases between. This CDR3 is 12 amino acids long. Germline-derived CDR1 and CDR2 are SGHTA and FQGTGA. The CDR3 protein is CASSLPPGEQFF. DNA for the CDR3: TGTGCCAGCAGCTTACCACCGGGTGAGCAGTTCTTC.

CDR3 protein: CASGQGSTRNEQFF. In nucleotides, the CDR3 is TGTGCCAGCGGACAGGGTAGCACCCGTAATGAGCAGTTCTTC. The J gene is TRBJ2-1, the V gene TRBV28; 8 bases are shared with TRBD1. The V gene's germline CDR1 is MDHEN and CDR2 SYDVKM. There are 14 residues in the CDR3. The V and J ends lost 8 bases and 7 bases, in that order; junction bases with no gene match: 10.